These 18 T cell receptor beta chains were all obtained from the same sample, sequenced in a study of glioma-infiltrating T cells after dendritic cell vaccination. Clones were sequenced by immunoSEQ multiplex PCR, and TCRdb holds only the in-frame ones, with some missing. The sample includes 71,000 or so clones, roughly 79% of them seen just once. The sample here was blood, taken before dendritic cell vaccination. These receptors all stem from a human donor with glioblastoma.

The chain carries TRBV2 and TRBJ1-5; 7 bases are shared with TRBD1. This CDR3 is 13 amino acids long. After removal of 4 bases from V and 5 bases from J, the junction contained 2 bases not matched to a gene. Germline assignment: CDR1 SNHLY and CDR2 FYNNEI. The DNA for the CDR3 is TGTGCCAGCAGTGGAGACAGGGATCAGCCCCAGCATTTT. It translates to CASSGDRDQPQHF.

The gene calls are TRBV5-6 and TRBJ1-2; TRBD1 aligns across 7 bases. CDR1 and CDR2 (germline): SGHDT, YYEEEE. V was pared by 3 bases and J by 3 bases, with 5 bases of the junction left unmatched. The CDR3 runs to 14 residues. The CDR3: CASSSGQRDYGYTF. CDR3 in DNA: TGTGCCAGCAGCTCGGGACAGAGGGACTATGGCTACACCTTC.

V gene TRBV5-6 combines with J gene TRBJ1-2; no firm D call. The CDR3 covers 13 residues. CDR1 SGHDT and CDR2 YYEEEE come from the germline V gene. Trimming took 0 bases from V and 4 from J, leaving 7 bases between them. The CDR3 region is CASSLEELYGYTF. CDR3 nucleotide sequence: TGTGCCAGCAGCTTGGAAGAACTCTATGGCTACACCTTC.

CDR3: CASSQAVVSEETQYF. The CDR3 coding sequence is TGCGCCAGCAGCCAAGCGGTAGTTAGCGAAGAGACCCAGTACTTC. The chain joins TRBV4-1 to TRBJ2-5; possible D gene TRBD2, 5 bases. The CDR3 is 15 residues long. Germline V lookup: CDR1 MGHRA, CDR2 YSYEKL. V was shortened by 1 base and J by 3 bases, with 12 bases between the two germline ends.

V gene TRBV13 combines with J gene TRBJ2-5; the D gene is possibly TRBD1 (6 bases). The ends were cut back, 4 bases at V and 3 bases at J, with 27 bases in the middle. Germline CDR1 reads PRHDT; CDR2 reads FYEKMQ (reference sequence). This CDR3 has 19 residues. The CDR3 sequence is CASSYRRTALGRGEETQYF. CDR3 bases: TGTGCCAGCAGCTATAGAAGGACAGCTTTAGGCCGGGGTGAAGAGACCCAGTACTTC.

In this sample, this clone turned up a few times. The rearrangement links TRBV15 to TRBJ1-5, with 12 bases lining up with TRBD1. The CDR3 is 16 amino acids. CDR1 and CDR2 from the germline V gene are LNHNV and YYDKDF (reference sequence). V shed 3 bases, J shed 6 bases, and the junction held 6 bases outside the gene matches. Here the CDR3 DNA reads TGTGCCACCAGCAGGGGACAGGGGGCAGGAGGTCAGCCCCAGCATTTT. It specifies CATSRGQGAGGQPQHF.

V is TRBV6-1 and J is TRBJ2-7; 7 positions match TRBD1. The germline V gene has CDR1 MNHNS and CDR2 SASEGT. This CDR3 is 14 amino acids long. Trimming at V came to 6 bases and at J to 0 bases, leaving 5 bases not matched to a gene. CDR3 loop: CASRLTGSSYEQYF. The DNA for the CDR3 is TGTGCCAGCAGATTGACAGGGAGCTCCTACGAGCAGTACTTC.

The V and J genes are TRBV11-2 and TRBJ2-1, with D maybe TRBD2 (6 bases). The V end was cut by 1 base, the J end by 6 bases, with 13 bases between. The CDR3 has 15 residues. CDR1 is SGHAT and CDR2 is FQNNGV in the germline V gene. This chain's CDR3 is CASSLGRGGTNEQFF. DNA of the CDR3: TGTGCCAGCAGCTTAGGAAGGGGAGGCACCAATGAGCAGTTCTTC.

The chain combines TRBV19 with TRBJ2-5; D is unclear. V was shortened by 0 bases and J by 1 base, with 6 bases between the two germline ends. The CDR3 has 14 amino acids. Germline V lookup: CDR1 LNHDA, CDR2 SQIVND (reference sequence). The CDR3 coding sequence is TGTGCCAGTAGTATAGACCCGAGCCAAGAGACCCAGTACTTC. Protein product: CASSIDPSQETQYF.

This chain uses TRBV7-8 with TRBJ1-3; a possible D gene is TRBD1 (5 bases). V was trimmed by 1 base and J by 4 bases, leaving 8 bases between them. The germline V gene has CDR1 SGHVS and CDR2 FQNEAQ. This CDR3 is built from 14 residues. The CDR3 coding sequence is TGTGCCAGCAGCTTAGGGGGCGGCGGAAACACCATATATTTT. Translation gives CASSLGGGGNTIYF.

This clone was found a few times. This chain connects TRBV18 to TRBJ1-1; D perhaps matches TRBD1 (6 bases). Trimming cost V 0 bases and J 10 bases, with 12 bases left between them. Looked up from germline, CDR1 is KGHSH and CDR2 is LQKENI. The CDR3 contains 13 residues. CDR3 nucleotides: TGTGCCAGCTCACCACCATCGACAGGAGTAGCTTTCTTT. This encodes CASSPPSTGVAFF.

This clone was detected only once. The chain has TRBV30 and TRBJ1-1; D remains unclear. V lost 3 bases, J lost 5 bases, and 13 bases lay in between. The CDR3 is made up of 13 amino acids. Germline assignment: CDR1 GTSNPN and CDR2 SVGIG (reference sequence). DNA for the CDR3: TGTGCCTGGAGAGAGACCACGGGGACTGAAGCTTTCTTT. The encoded protein is CAWRETTGTEAFF.

The chain combines TRBV30 with TRBJ1-2; the D is unclear. V was clipped by 0 bases and J by 7 bases, with 15 bases between them. Germline V gene data show CDR1 as GTSNPN and CDR2 as SVGIG (reference sequence). This CDR3 is built from 14 residues. The CDR3 loop is CAWSVLRSAGGYTF. As DNA, the CDR3 is TGTGCCTGGAGTGTACTACGGAGTGCCGGTGGCTACACCTTC. The complete variable domain, with remaining parts taken from reference TRBV30 and TRBJ1-2, reads SQTIHQWPATLVQPVGSPLSLECTVEGTSNPNLYWYRQAAGRGLQLLFYSVGIGQISSEVPQNLSASRPQDRQFILSSKKLLLSDSGFYLCAWSVLRSAGGYTFGSGTRLTVV.

V and J are TRBV5-4 and TRBJ2-5; D is possibly TRBD2 (7 bases). The germline CDR1 and CDR2 sequences are SGHNT and YYREEE (reference sequence). V lost 0 bases to trimming and J lost 5 bases, with 8 bases between them. The CDR3 totals 13 residues. The DNA for the CDR3 is TGTGCCAGCAGCTTGGAGGGGGGGGAGACCCAGTACTTC. Encoded protein: CASSLEGGETQYF.

The rearrangement uses TRBV6-6 and TRBJ2-3, with 10 bases matching TRBD2. The CDR3 is 16 residues long. CDR1 and CDR2 (germline): MNHNY, SVGAGI (reference sequence). J gave up 1 base and V 3 bases, and 4 bases lay outside the gene matches. The CDR3 is CASSYRAGGGTDTQYF. The CDR3 DNA reads TGTGCCAGCAGTTATAGAGCGGGGGGGGGCACAGATACGCAGTATTTT.

The chain has TRBV5-4 and TRBJ2-7; D may be TRBD1 (7 bases). The CDR3 is made up of 14 amino acids. V was trimmed by 4 bases and J by 4 bases, leaving 15 bases between them. Germline-derived CDR1 and CDR2 are SGHNT and YYREEE (reference sequence). CDR3 DNA: TGTGCCAGCAGCATCAGGGGGGATCCGTACGAGCAGTACTTC. Translated, it gives CASSIRGDPYEQYF. The full variable domain, completed using reference TRBV5-4 and TRBJ2-7, is ETGVTQSPTHLIKTRGQQVTLRCSSQSGHNTVSWYQQALGQGPQFIFQYYREEENGRGNFPPRFSGLQFPNYSSELNVNALELDDSALYLCASSIRGDPYEQYFGPGTRLTVT.

This clone has a handful of counts. This sequence joins TRBV7-9 and TRBJ1-1; D is perhaps TRBD1 (6 bases). V lost 5 bases and J lost 3, with 10 bases in between. Germline V gene sequence: CDR1 SEHNR, CDR2 FQNEAQ (reference sequence). This CDR3 comprises 13 residues. CDR3 sequence: CASSPQGYTEAFF. The CDR3 DNA follows: TGTGCCAGCAGCCCACAGGGTTACACTGAAGCTTTCTTT.

The gene calls are TRBV18 and TRBJ2-1; the D gene is possibly TRBD1 (6 bases). The CDR3 sequence is 13 residues long. Trimming left V 6 bases short and J 4 bases short, with 10 bases between. Looked up from germline, CDR1 is KGHSH and CDR2 is LQKENI. The CDR3 loop reads CASSPGQYNEQFF. In DNA form, the CDR3 reads TGTGCCAGCTCGCCAGGACAGTACAATGAGCAGTTCTTC. Complete variable domain (other parts from reference TRBV18 and TRBJ2-1): NAGVMQNPRHLVRRRGQEARLRCSPMKGHSHVYWYRQLPEEGLKFMVYLQKENIIDESGMPKERFSAEFPKEGPSILRIQQVVRGDSAAYFCASSPGQYNEQFFGPGTRLTVL.